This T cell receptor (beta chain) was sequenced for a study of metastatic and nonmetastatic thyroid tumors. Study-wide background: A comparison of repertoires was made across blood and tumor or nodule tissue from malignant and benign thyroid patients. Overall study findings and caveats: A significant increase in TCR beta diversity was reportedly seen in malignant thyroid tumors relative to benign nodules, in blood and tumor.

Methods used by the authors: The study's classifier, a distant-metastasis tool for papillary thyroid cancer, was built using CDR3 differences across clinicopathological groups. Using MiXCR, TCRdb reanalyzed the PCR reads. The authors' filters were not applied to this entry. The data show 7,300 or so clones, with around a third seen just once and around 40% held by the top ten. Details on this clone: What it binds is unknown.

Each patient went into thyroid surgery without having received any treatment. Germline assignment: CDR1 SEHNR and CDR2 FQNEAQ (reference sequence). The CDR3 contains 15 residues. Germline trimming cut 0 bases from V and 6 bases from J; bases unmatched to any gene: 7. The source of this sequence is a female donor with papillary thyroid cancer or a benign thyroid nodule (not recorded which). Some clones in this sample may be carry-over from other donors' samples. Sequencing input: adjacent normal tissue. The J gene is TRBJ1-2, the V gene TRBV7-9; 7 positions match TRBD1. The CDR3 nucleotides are TGTGCCAGCAGCTTAGCGGTACAGGGGTTTCATGGCTACACCTTC. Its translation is CASSLAVQGFHGYTF.